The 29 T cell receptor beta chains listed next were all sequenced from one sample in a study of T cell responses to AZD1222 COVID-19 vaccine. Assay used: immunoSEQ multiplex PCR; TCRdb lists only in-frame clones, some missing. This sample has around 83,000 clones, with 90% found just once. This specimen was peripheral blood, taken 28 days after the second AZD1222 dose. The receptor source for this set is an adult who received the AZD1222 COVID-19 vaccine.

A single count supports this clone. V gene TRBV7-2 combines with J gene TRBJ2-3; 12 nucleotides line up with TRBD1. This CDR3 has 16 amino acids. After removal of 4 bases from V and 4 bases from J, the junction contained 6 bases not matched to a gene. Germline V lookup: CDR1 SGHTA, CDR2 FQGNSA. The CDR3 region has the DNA TGTGCCAGCAGCTGGGGAGGGACAGGGGGCGCAGATACGCAGTATTTT. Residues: CASSWGGTGGADTQYF.

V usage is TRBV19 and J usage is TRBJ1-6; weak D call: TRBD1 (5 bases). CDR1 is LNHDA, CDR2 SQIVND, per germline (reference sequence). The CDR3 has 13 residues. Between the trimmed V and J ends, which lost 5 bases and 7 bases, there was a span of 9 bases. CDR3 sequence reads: CASSLGHNSPLHF. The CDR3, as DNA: TGTGCCAGTAGTCTTGGACACAATTCACCCCTCCACTTT.

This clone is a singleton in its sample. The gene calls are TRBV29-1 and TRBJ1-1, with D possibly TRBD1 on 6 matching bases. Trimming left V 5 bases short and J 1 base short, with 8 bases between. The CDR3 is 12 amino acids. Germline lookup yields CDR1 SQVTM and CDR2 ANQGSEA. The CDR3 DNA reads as TGCAGCGTTCGACAGGCGAACACTGAAGCTTTCTTT. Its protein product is CSVRQANTEAFF.

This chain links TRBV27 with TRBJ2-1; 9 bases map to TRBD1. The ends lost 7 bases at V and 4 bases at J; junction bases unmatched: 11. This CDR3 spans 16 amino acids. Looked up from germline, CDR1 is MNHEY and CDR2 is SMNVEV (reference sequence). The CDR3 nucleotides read TGTGCCAGCATTCATTCCGGGACAGGGAATTACAATGAGCAGTTCTTC. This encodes CASIHSGTGNYNEQFF.

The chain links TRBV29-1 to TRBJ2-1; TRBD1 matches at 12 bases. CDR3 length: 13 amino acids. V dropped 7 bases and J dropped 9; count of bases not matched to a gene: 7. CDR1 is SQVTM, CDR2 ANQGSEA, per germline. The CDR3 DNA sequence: TGCAGCGCCCGGGACAGGGGGCGTCGTGAGCAGTTCTTC. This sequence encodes CSARDRGRREQFF.

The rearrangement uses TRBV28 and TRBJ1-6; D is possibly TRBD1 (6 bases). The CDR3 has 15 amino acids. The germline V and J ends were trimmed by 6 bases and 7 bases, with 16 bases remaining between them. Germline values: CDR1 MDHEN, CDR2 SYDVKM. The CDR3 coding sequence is TGTGCCAGCAGCCAGGCGGGGGCGCTGAATTCACCCCTCCACTTT. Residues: CASSQAGALNSPLHF.

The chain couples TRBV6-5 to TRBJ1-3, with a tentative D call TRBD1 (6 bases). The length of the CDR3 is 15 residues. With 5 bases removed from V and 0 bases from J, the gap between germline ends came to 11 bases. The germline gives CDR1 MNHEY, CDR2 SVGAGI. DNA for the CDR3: TGTGCCAGCAGTCAAAGGGGGGGCTCTGGAAACACCATATATTTT. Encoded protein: CASSQRGGSGNTIYF.

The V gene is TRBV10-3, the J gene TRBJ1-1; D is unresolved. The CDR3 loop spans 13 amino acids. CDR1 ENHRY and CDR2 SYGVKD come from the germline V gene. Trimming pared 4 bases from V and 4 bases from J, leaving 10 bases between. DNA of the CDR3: TGTGCCATCAGTGGGGCGGGGTTCACTGAAGCTTTCTTT. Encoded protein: CAISGAGFTEAFF.

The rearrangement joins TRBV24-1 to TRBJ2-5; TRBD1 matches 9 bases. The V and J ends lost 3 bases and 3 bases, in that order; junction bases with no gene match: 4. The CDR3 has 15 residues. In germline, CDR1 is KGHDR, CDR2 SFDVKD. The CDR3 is CATSDPDRGEETQYF. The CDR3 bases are TGTGCCACCAGTGATCCGGACAGGGGAGAAGAGACCCAGTACTTC.

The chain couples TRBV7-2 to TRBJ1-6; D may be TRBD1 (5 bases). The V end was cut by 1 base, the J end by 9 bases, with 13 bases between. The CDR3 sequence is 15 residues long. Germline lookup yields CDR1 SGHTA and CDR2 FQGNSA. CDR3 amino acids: CASSLGRRAASPLHF. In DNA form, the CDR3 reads TGTGCCAGCAGCTTAGGTCGCAGGGCGGCTTCACCCCTCCACTTT.

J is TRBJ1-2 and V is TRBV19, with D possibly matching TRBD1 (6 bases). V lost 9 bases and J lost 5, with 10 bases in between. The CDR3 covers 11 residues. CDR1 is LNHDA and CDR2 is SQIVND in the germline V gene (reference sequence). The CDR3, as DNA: TGTGCCAGCAAAACAGGGTATGGCTACACCTTC. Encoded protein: CASKTGYGYTF.

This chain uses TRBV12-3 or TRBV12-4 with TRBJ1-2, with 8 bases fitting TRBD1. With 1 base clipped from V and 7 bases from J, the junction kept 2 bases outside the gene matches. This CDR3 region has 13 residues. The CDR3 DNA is TGTGCCAGCAGTTTAGGACAGGGGACTGGCTACACCTTC. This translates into CASSLGQGTGYTF.

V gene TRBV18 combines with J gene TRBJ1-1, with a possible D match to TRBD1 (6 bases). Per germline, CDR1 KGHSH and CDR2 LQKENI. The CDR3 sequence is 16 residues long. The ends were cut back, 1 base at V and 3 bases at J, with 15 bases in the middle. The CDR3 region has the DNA TGTGCCAGCTCACCACGTTTCTCAGGGGAGGACACTGAAGCTTTCTTT. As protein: CASSPRFSGEDTEAFF.

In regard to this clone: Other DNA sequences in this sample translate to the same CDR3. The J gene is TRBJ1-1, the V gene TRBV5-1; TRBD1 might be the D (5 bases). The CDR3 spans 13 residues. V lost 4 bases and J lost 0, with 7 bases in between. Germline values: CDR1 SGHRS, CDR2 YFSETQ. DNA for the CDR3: TGCGCCAGCAGCCTGACAGTGAACACTGAAGCTTTCTTT. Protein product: CASSLTVNTEAFF.

DNA of the CDR3: TGTGCCAGCAGTCCCCGGGACAGGATGAATGAAAAACTGTTTTTT. It translates to CASSPRDRMNEKLFF. V is TRBV6-5 and J is TRBJ1-4; 8 positions match TRBD1. Looked up from germline, CDR1 is MNHEY and CDR2 is SVGAGI. V dropped 5 bases and J dropped 5; count of bases not matched to a gene: 7. This CDR3 comprises 15 residues.

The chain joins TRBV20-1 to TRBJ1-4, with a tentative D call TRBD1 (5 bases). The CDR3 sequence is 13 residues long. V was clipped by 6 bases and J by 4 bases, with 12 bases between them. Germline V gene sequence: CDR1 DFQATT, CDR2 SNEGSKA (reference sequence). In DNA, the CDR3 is TGCAGTGCGAGTCGGACAATTAATGAAAAACTGTTTTTT. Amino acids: CSASRTINEKLFF.

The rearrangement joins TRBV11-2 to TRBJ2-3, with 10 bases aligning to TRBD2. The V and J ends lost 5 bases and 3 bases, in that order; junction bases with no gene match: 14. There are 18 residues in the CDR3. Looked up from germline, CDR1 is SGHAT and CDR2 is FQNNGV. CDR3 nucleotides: TGTGCCAGCAGCACTAGCATCCCCTCGACTAGCGGGACAGATACGCAGTATTTT. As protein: CASSTSIPSTSGTDTQYF.

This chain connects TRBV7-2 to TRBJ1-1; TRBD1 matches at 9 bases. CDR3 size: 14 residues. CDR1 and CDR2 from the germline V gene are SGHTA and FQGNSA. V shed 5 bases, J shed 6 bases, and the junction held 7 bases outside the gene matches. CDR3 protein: CASSPRGQGPEAFF. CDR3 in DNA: TGTGCCAGCAGCCCGAGGGGACAGGGACCTGAAGCTTTCTTT.

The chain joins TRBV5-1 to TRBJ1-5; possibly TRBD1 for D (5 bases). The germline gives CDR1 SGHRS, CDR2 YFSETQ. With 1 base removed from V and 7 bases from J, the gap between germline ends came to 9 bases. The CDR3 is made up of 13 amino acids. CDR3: CASSLTGQQPQHF. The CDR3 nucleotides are TGCGCCAGCAGCTTGACGGGGCAACAGCCCCAGCATTTT.

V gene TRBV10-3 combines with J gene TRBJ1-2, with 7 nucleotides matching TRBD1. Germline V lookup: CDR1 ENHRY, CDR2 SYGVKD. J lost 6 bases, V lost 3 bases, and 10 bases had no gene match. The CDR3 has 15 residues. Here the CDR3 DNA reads TGTGCCATCAGTGAATTTACAGGGGCCATCAATGGCTACACCTTC. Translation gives CAISEFTGAINGYTF.

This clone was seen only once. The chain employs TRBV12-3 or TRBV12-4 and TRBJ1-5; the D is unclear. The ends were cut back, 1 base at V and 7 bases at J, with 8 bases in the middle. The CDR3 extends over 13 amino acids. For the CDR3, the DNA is TGTGCCAGCAGTTTAGGGGTAGAGCAGCCCCAGCATTTT. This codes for CASSLGVEQPQHF.

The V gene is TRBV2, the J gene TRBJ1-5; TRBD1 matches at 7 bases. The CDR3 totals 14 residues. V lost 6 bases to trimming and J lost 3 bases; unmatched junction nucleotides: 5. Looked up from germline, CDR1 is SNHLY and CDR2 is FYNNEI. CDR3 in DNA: TGTGCCAGCAGGGGGGACAGCTACAATCAGCCCCAGCATTTT. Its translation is CASRGDSYNQPQHF.

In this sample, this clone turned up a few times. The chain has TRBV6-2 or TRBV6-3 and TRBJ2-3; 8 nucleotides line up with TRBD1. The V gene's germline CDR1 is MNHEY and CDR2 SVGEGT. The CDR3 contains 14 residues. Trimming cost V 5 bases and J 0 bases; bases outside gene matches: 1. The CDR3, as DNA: TGTGCCAGCAGTGACAGGGGCAGCACAGATACGCAGTATTTT. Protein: CASSDRGSTDTQYF.

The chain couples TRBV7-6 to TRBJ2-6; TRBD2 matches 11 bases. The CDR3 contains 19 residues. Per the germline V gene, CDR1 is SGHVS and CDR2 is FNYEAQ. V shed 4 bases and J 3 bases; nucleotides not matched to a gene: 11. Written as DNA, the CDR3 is TGTGCCAGCAGCTCGACCCTAGCGGGGGGTCTTCTTGGGGCCAACGTCCTGACTTTC. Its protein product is CASSSTLAGGLLGANVLTF.

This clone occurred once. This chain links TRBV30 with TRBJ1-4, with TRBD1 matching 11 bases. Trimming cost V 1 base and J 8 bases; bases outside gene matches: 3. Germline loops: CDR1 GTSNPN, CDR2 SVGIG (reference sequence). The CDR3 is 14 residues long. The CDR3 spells CAWSAGTGGEKLFF. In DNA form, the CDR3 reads TGTGCCTGGAGTGCTGGGACAGGGGGAGAAAAACTGTTTTTT.

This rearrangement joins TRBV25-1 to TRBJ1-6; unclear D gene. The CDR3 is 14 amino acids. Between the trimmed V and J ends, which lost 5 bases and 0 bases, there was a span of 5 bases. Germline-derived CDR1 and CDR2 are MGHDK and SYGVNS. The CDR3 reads CASSRSSYNSPLHF. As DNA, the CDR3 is TGTGCCAGCAGTCGGAGCTCCTATAATTCACCCCTCCACTTT.

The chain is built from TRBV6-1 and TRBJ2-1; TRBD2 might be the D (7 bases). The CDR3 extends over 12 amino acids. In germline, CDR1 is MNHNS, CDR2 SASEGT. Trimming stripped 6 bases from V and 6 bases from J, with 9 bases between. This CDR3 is CASRRGGNEQFF. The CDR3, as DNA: TGTGCCAGCAGGAGGGGGGGCAATGAGCAGTTCTTC.

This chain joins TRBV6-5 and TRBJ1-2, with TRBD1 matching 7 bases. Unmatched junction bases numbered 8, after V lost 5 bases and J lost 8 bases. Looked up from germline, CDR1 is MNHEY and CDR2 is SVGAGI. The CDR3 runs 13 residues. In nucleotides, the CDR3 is TGTGCCAGCAGTCCCCAGGGGGTACAAGGCTACACCTTC. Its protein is CASSPQGVQGYTF.

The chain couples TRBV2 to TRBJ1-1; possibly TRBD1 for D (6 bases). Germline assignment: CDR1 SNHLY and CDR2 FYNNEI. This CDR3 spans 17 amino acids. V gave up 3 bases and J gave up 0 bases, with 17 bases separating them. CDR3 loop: CASSDPGGGFMNTEAFF. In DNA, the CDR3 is TGTGCCAGCAGTGATCCGGGGGGCGGTTTCATGAACACTGAAGCTTTCTTT.